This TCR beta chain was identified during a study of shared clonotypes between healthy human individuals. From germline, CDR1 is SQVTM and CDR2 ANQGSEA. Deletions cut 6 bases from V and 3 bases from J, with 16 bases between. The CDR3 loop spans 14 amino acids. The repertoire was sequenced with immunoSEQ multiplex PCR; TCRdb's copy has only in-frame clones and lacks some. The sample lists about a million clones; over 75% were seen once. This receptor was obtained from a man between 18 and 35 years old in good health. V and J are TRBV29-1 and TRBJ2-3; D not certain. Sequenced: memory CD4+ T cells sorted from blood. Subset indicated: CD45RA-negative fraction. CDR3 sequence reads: CSVMAQTGTDTQYF. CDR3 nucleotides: TGCAGCGTCATGGCGCAAACCGGGACAGATACGCAGTATTTT.